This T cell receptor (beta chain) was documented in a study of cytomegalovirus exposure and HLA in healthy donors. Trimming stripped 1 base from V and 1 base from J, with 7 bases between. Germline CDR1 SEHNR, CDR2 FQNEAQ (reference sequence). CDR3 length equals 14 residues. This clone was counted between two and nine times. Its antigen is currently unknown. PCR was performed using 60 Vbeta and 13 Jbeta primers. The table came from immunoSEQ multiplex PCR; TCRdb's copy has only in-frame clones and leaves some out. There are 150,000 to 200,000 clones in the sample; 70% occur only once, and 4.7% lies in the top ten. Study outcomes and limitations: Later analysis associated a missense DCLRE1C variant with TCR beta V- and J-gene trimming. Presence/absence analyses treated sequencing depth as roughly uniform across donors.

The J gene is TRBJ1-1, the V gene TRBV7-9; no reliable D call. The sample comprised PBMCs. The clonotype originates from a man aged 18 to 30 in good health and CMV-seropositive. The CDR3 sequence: CASSLGAWNTEAFF. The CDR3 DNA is TGTGCCAGCAGCTTAGGGGCTTGGAACACTGAAGCTTTCTTT.